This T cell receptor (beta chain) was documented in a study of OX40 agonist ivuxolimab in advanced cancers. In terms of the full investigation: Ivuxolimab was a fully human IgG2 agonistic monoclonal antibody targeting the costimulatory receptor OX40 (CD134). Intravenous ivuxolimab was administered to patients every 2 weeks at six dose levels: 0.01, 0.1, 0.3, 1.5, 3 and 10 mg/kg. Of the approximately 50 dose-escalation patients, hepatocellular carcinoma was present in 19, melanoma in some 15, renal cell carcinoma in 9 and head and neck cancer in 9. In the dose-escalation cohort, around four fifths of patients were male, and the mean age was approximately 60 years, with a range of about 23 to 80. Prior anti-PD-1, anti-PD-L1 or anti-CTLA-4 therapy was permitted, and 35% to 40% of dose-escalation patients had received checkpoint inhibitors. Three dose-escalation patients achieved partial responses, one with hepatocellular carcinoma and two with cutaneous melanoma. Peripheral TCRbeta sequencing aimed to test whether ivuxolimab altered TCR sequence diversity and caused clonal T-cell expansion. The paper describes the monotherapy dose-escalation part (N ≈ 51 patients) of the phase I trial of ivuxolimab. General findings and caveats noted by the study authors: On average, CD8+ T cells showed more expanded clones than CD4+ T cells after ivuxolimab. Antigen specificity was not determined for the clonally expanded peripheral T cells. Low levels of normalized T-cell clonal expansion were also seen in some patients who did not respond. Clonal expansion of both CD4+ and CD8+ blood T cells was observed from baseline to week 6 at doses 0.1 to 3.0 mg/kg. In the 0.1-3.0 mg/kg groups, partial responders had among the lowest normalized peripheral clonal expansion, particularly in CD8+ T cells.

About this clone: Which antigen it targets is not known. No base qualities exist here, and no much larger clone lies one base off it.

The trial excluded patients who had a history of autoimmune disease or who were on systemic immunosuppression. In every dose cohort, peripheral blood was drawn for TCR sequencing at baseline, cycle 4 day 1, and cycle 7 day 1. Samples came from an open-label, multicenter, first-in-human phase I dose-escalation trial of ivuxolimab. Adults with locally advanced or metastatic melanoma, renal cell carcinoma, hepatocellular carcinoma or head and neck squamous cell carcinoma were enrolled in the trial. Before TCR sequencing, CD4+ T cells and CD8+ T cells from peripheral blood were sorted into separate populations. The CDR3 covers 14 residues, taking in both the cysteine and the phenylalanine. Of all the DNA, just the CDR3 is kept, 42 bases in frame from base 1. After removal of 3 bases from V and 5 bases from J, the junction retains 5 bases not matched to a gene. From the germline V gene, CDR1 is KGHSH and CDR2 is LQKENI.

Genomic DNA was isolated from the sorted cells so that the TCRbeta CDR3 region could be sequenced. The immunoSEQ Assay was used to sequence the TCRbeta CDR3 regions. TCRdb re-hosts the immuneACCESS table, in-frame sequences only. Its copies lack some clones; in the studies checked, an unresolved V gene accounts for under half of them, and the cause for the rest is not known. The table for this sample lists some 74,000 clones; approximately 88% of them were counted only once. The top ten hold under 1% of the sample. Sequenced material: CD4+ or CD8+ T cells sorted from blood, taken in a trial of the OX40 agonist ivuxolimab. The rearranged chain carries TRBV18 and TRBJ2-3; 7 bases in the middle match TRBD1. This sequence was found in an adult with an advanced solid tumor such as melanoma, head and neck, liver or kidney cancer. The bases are TGTGCCAGCTCACCGAGACAGGGTAAAGATACGCAGTATTTT. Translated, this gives CASSPRQGKDTQYF.